Reported below is one T cell receptor (beta chain). Profiled with immunoSEQ multiplex PCR; TCRdb holds only in-frame clones, not every one. The sample has about 67,000 clones; approximately 87% are singletons. This record comes from a study of blood T cell repertoires in COVID-19. V lost 5 bases and J lost 7; bases outside the gene matches: 8. The CDR3 contains 15 residues. CDR1 is SGHAT and CDR2 is FQDESV in the germline V gene (reference sequence). The chain is built from TRBV11-1 and TRBJ2-3; 11 positions match TRBD2. The sample taken for sequencing was peripheral blood. This clonotype was obtained from a man aged 50-60 years with active COVID-19. This CDR3 is CASSQLTSGAHTQYF. CDR3 DNA sequence: TGTGCCAGCAGCCAGCTGACTAGCGGGGCACATACGCAGTATTTT.